This is a list of T cell receptor beta chains from one sample in a study of CD8+CD57+ T cells in acquired aplastic anemia. TCRdb recomputed calls from the reads with MiXCR, one row per CDR3 protein. The data contain more than 200,000 distinct CDR3 sequences, 40% to 60% of them singletons. Sample: sorted CD4+, CD8+, or CD8+CD57+ T cells (not recorded which) from PBMCs. Receptor source: a human donor with aplastic anemia. CDR3s include the opening cysteine and the closing phenylalanine or tryptophan. Each record gives: D gene, clone size, J gene, V gene, CDR3 DNA, CDR3 protein. D genes are given only for firm matches. A row's size may be missing; if present it is once, few, many or a size class.

d_call: NA; clone_size: NA; j_call: TRBJ1-4; v_call: TRBV25-1; cdr3_nt: TGTGCCAGTACCGGCTGGGGGGATGGGGAAAAACTGTTTTTT; cdr3_aa: CASTGWGDGEKLFF
d_call: TRBD2; clone_size: many; j_call: TRBJ2-1; v_call: TRBV3-1; cdr3_nt: TGTGCCAGCAGCCAAGTGGGGCTAGCGGCGTACAATGAGCAGTTCTTC; cdr3_aa: CASSQVGLAAYNEQFF
d_call: NA; clone_size: many; j_call: TRBJ1-1; v_call: TRBV10-1; cdr3_nt: TGCGCCAGCAGTGAGAGCCAGATAAGGACTGAAGCTTTCTTT; cdr3_aa: CASSESQIRTEAFF
d_call: TRBD2; clone_size: NA; j_call: TRBJ2-1; v_call: TRBV10-2; cdr3_nt: TGCGCCAGCAGAGTAGCGGGGGGCCATGAGCAGTTCTTC; cdr3_aa: CASRVAGGHEQFF
d_call: NA; clone_size: many; j_call: TRBJ1-6; v_call: TRBV20-1; cdr3_nt: TGCAGTGCCACTACAGAACCGAGACATAATTCACCCCTCCACTTT; cdr3_aa: CSATTEPRHNSPLHF
d_call: TRBD1; clone_size: many; j_call: TRBJ1-1; v_call: TRBV14; cdr3_nt: TGTGCCAGCAGCCCCAGACAGGGGGCGCGGACTGAAGCTTTCTTT; cdr3_aa: CASSPRQGARTEAFF
d_call: TRBD1; clone_size: once; j_call: TRBJ1-5; v_call: TRBV20-1; cdr3_nt: TGCAGTTGGACAGGGGGCCTTCAGCCCCAGCATTTT; cdr3_aa: CSWTGGLQPQHF
d_call: NA; clone_size: NA; j_call: TRBJ1-2; v_call: TRBV7-2; cdr3_nt: TGTGCCAGCAGCTTAACGGGTAGAGGTGGCTACACCTTC; cdr3_aa: CASSLTGRGGYTF
d_call: TRBD1; clone_size: NA; j_call: TRBJ2-1; v_call: TRBV2; cdr3_nt: TGTGCCAGCAACGACAGGGAAAGGGGGTATGAGCAGTTCTTC; cdr3_aa: CASNDRERGYEQFF
d_call: NA; clone_size: NA; j_call: TRBJ1-2; v_call: TRBV18; cdr3_nt: TGTGCCAGCTCGTCCGCCGAACCACAGGCGACCTATGGCTACACCTTC; cdr3_aa: CASSSAEPQATYGYTF
d_call: NA; clone_size: NA; j_call: TRBJ1-5; v_call: TRBV20-1; cdr3_nt: TGCAGTGCTAGAGGGACCGCTTTAGATCAGCCCCAGCATTTT; cdr3_aa: CSARGTALDQPQHF
d_call: NA; clone_size: NA; j_call: TRBJ1-2; v_call: TRBV19; cdr3_nt: TGTGCCAGTAGTCCAGGGTCGGGAGCTAACTATGGCTACACCTTC; cdr3_aa: CASSPGSGANYGYTF
d_call: TRBD1; clone_size: NA; j_call: TRBJ1-1; v_call: TRBV25-1; cdr3_nt: TGTGCCAGCAGTGAACCGGGACAGGGTGCTTTCTTT; cdr3_aa: CASSEPGQGAFF
d_call: TRBD1; clone_size: NA; j_call: TRBJ2-7; v_call: TRBV18; cdr3_nt: TGTGCCAGCTCACGGCCCGGGACAGGGGTCCACGAGCAGTACTTC; cdr3_aa: CASSRPGTGVHEQYF
d_call: TRBD1; clone_size: many; j_call: TRBJ1-2; v_call: TRBV11-2; cdr3_nt: TGTGCCAGCAGCACCTCGACAGGGGTCTACGGCTACACCTTC; cdr3_aa: CASSTSTGVYGYTF
d_call: NA; clone_size: few; j_call: TRBJ2-5; v_call: TRBV7-2; cdr3_nt: TGTGCCAGCAGCCCACGACATTCAGGGACAGAGACCCAGTACTTC; cdr3_aa: CASSPRHSGTETQYF
d_call: TRBD2; clone_size: many; j_call: TRBJ2-5; v_call: TRBV6-5; cdr3_nt: TGTGCCAGTCACCGATTAGCGGGGGGGGGTGAGACCCAGTACTTC; cdr3_aa: CASHRLAGGGETQYF
d_call: NA; clone_size: NA; j_call: TRBJ1-1; v_call: TRBV11-3; cdr3_nt: TGTGCCAGCAGCCGGACAAATATGAACACTGAAGCTTTCTTT; cdr3_aa: CASSRTNMNTEAFF
d_call: NA; clone_size: few; j_call: TRBJ2-6; v_call: TRBV12-5; cdr3_nt: TGTGCTAGTGGTTTTTTCCCCTCTGGGGCCAACGTCCTGACTTTC; cdr3_aa: CASGFFPSGANVLTF
d_call: NA; clone_size: NA; j_call: TRBJ1-2; v_call: TRBV11-3; cdr3_nt: TGTGCCAGCACACCTGGAGGGGGGCAGAACTATGGCTACACCTTC; cdr3_aa: CASTPGGGQNYGYTF
d_call: NA; clone_size: many; j_call: TRBJ2-3; v_call: TRBV20-1; cdr3_nt: TGCAGTGCTAGGAGTGGGGGGACGGGCACAGATACGCAGTATTTT; cdr3_aa: CSARSGGTGTDTQYF
d_call: NA; clone_size: many; j_call: TRBJ1-2; v_call: TRBV2; cdr3_nt: TGTGCCAGCAGTGCAGTCGGGGCAGGGGACTATGGCTACACCTTC; cdr3_aa: CASSAVGAGDYGYTF
d_call: TRBD1; clone_size: NA; j_call: TRBJ1-4; v_call: TRBV18; cdr3_nt: TGTGCCAGCTCTCCGGACAGGGGGTTTGAAAAACTGTTTTTT; cdr3_aa: CASSPDRGFEKLFF
d_call: TRBD1; clone_size: NA; j_call: TRBJ1-2; v_call: TRBV10-3; cdr3_nt: TGTGCCATCAGTGAGTCTTCGACAGGGGGCAACGGCTACACCTTC; cdr3_aa: CAISESSTGGNGYTF
d_call: TRBD1; clone_size: NA; j_call: TRBJ1-1; v_call: TRBV12-3/TRBV12-4; cdr3_nt: TGTGCCAGCAGTTGGGACAGGGCCACTGAAGCTTTCTTT; cdr3_aa: CASSWDRATEAFF
d_call: TRBD1; clone_size: many; j_call: TRBJ1-1; v_call: TRBV20-1; cdr3_nt: TGCAGTGCTTCGGACAGGGGAGCTTTCTTT; cdr3_aa: CSASDRGAFF
d_call: TRBD2; clone_size: NA; j_call: TRBJ2-1; v_call: TRBV15; cdr3_nt: TGTGCCACCAGCAGACCTAGCGGGGGGGCACGCTCCTACAATGAGCAGTTCTTC; cdr3_aa: CATSRPSGGARSYNEQFF
d_call: TRBD2; clone_size: NA; j_call: TRBJ2-7; v_call: TRBV9; cdr3_nt: TGTGCCAGCAGCGTATTGGGCGGGGGGGCAACCTACGAGCAGTACTTC; cdr3_aa: CASSVLGGGATYEQYF
d_call: TRBD1; clone_size: NA; j_call: TRBJ2-2; v_call: TRBV5-1; cdr3_nt: TGTGCCAGCAGCCCAACGACGTGGGGACAGGACACCGGGGAGCTGTTTTTT; cdr3_aa: CASSPTTWGQDTGELFF
d_call: NA; clone_size: many; j_call: TRBJ2-3; v_call: TRBV7-2; cdr3_nt: TGTGCCAGCAGCTTAGTTTTGTTGGATACGCAGTATTTT; cdr3_aa: CASSLVLLDTQYF
d_call: NA; clone_size: once; j_call: TRBJ1-1; v_call: TRBV4-1; cdr3_nt: TGCGCCAGCAGCCAAGGGGGGAATGGAGCTTTCTTT; cdr3_aa: CASSQGGNGAFF
d_call: TRBD2; clone_size: NA; j_call: TRBJ2-1; v_call: TRBV2; cdr3_nt: TGTGCCAGCAGTGCCAGGGGGACTAGCGGGGGTTACAATGAGCAGTCCTTC; cdr3_aa: CASSARGTSGGYNEQSF
d_call: NA; clone_size: NA; j_call: TRBJ2-3; v_call: TRBV7-2; cdr3_nt: TGTGCCAGCAGCTTCTTGGGAAACACAGATACGCAGTATTTT; cdr3_aa: CASSFLGNTDTQYF
d_call: NA; clone_size: NA; j_call: TRBJ2-7; v_call: TRBV2; cdr3_nt: TGTGCCAGCAGCGGATCGACGGCCTACGAGCAGTACTTC; cdr3_aa: CASSGSTAYEQYF